This T cell receptor (beta chain) was sequenced during a study of cytomegalovirus exposure and HLA in healthy donors (dated by TCRdb to about 2017). Notes on the research overall: An earlier analysis of approximately 640 of the donors reported more than 250 Gb of sequence data and 117 million unique TCR beta sequences from about 180 million T cells. In addition to the first cohort of 650 to 750 subjects, a separate validation cohort of some 120 different subjects was used. The study used immunosequencing to profile the T cell repertoires of approximately 690 subjects and linked those repertoires to cytomegalovirus serostatus. Around 320 gigabases of sequencing data and approximately 85 million unique TCR sequences were included in an early release covering under 650 HLA-typed donors. Several DR-DQ haplotypes were handled as single units for association and clustering because linkage in the cohort was strong. Both class I and class II loci were covered by HLA typing, at four-digit resolution. Across 398 genotyped donors of the cohort, an average of approximately 220,000 unique TCR beta nucleotide sequences per donor were sequenced, and 15% to 20% of those sequences were non-productive. Donor age, sex, ethnicity and CMV serostatus were compiled alongside the repertoire data. High-throughput TCR immunosequencing, statistical association of individual TCRs with disease status, and machine learning were combined to predict cytomegalovirus infection status. Rather than drawing on any new phenotypic data, the later analysis identified candidate immune exposures from TCR beta sequences and the way those sequences occurred across donors. To decide whether each TCR beta V gene segment behaved as functional or pseudogenic, an earlier analysis of 587 of the donors relied on high-throughput TCR beta sequencing. Genome-wide SNP genotypes for about three fifths of the roughly 670 donors were used in a later genetic analysis, which treated that subset as a discovery cohort. The genetic ancestry cluster associated with self-reported Caucasian donors included 81% of the 398 genotyped donors. The aim of the study was to test whether cataloging public T cell receptors could identify signatures of past pathogen exposure. All discovery cohort repertoires had been generated using a single sequencing platform. The number of donors typed differed by locus, with 629-630 for A, B, C, DRB1 and DQB1, about 500 for DQA1, over 600 for DPA1, and some 450 for DPB1. A later analysis re-examined previously published TCR beta repertoires from more than 550 donors and added high-resolution HLA genotyping to investigate patterns of TCR occurrence. Results the study describes overall, beyond this receptor: In a later analysis, the rate of TCR association differed among HLA loci, with DRB1 alleles having the most associated TCRs and HLA-C alleles having the fewest. In a later analysis, HLA-associated TCR beta chains were found to be more clonally expanded and to have lower generation probabilities than equally common non-associated chains. An earlier analysis of around 600 of the donors showed that most TCR beta V segments appeared in productive rearrangements either about 90% or about 30% of the time, which broadly matched IMGT annotations. A further reported finding was that TCR beta sequences accurately predicted the HLA-A and HLA-B alleles for most subjects in the first cohort. Immune exposure information for the cohort was limited to CMV serostatus. This cohort had only TCR beta chains sequenced, and the lack of alpha or paired-chain data limited which features could be detected. A later analysis found that most CMV-associated TCR beta chains appeared HLA-restricted, with HLA associations seemingly driven largely by CMV exposure. A later genetic analysis reported fewer N-insertions in productive TCRs among donors in an Asian-associated ancestry cluster than the 666-donor mean. A cluster of highly shared sequence variants was judged likely to represent a technical artifact of the sequencing pipeline. Sequencing depth was assumed to be roughly uniform across donors in the presence/absence analyses, though that assumption may not hold. In the study, 164 TCR beta chains were listed as associated with cytomegalovirus. The 87-base-pair reads could not distinguish some IMGT-functional V segments, including TRBV6-2 and TRBV6-3, so those segments were excluded. The classifier was reported to diagnose cytomegalovirus status with high specificity and sensitivity in both the original and validation cohorts. V-gene and J-gene trimming of TCR beta chains was associated with a missense DCLRE1C variant in a later genetic analysis, and the association was replicated in an independent cohort. Linkage disequilibrium might explain the correlated functional status among segregating V segments, but an unknown experimental factor could not be ruled out. Several of the top co-occurrence clusters appeared to be linked to parvovirus B19, influenza, CMV and Epstein-Barr virus, according to a later analysis. Because counts were too low, 15 to 20 rarely observed V segments, including chromosome 9 orphons, were excluded from the earlier analysis of 500 to 700 of the donors. It was suggested by the authors that the approach could potentially be generalized to other disease states and immunological phenotypes. When HLA alleles, especially DR and DQ, strongly co-occurred, TCR associations were difficult to assign to individual alleles. In vitro tests confirmed that a few of the cytomegalovirus-associated TCR beta chains recognize cytomegalovirus antigens. Specific HLA alleles were associated with 16,951 TCR beta sequences at a false discovery rate of 0.05 in a later analysis. HLA typing was unavailable for some donors at each locus, so association tests used only the typed subset. Across donors, most TCR sequences were observed very rarely, whereas some public TCRs were present in many individuals.

This clone was counted a few times. Its antigen remains unidentified. Qualities for individual bases were not recorded, and no much larger clone is one base off. The CDR3 runs 14 residues from the cysteine to the phenylalanine. Only the CDR3 DNA stays, 42 bases, in frame from base 1. Germline trimming: 6 bases from V, 5 bases from J; junction bases outside gene matches: 8. Based on the germline V gene, the CDR1 and CDR2 sequences are MDHEN and SYDVKM. The cohort consisted of hundreds of healthy bone marrow donors. Cohort members were all nominally healthy when sampled, although unrecorded immune exposures were likely present. The donor was CMV seronegative and was included in the group of approximately 350 seronegative cohort members. Each donor provided a peripheral blood sample, and peripheral blood mononuclear cells were used for TCR beta sequencing. The Qiagen DNeasy Blood Extraction Kit was used to extract genomic DNA from the blood cell samples.

Receptor libraries were prepared by the immunoSEQ multiplex PCR assay. For the multiplex PCR, a mixture combining 60 forward primers for TCR Vbeta segments and 13 reverse primers for TCR Jbeta segments was used. The CDR3 region of rearranged TCR beta genes was amplified from genomic DNA with a multiplex PCR assay. The Illumina HiSeq System was used to sequence the amplified TCR beta libraries as 87-base-pair reads. In the source study's methods: A later analysis counted tens of millions of unique TCR beta chains across the 700 or so repertoires, and 10 million to 12 million of these chains were shared by at least two donors. A nearest-neighbor algorithm error-corrected the raw reads and collapsed the reads into unique sequences, merging closely related sequences to remove PCR and sequencing errors. V, D and J gene segments were assigned by aligning CDR3 sequences to IMGT reference sequences. Each retained sequence needed at least a six-nucleotide match to both a V gene segment and a J gene segment. Rearrangements were classified as productive when the CDR3 lacked stop codons and remained in frame with V and J, and all other rearrangements were classified as non-productive. Following IMGT convention, CDR3 was defined as the stretch from the second conserved V-encoded cysteine to the conserved J-encoded phenylalanine. The earlier analysis of about 610 of the donors excluded any sequence lacking an unambiguous match to a single V gene segment. In an earlier analysis of several hundred of the donors, V segments were called functional above 56.7% productive rearrangements and were called segregating when the between-donor standard deviation exceeded 5%. A statistical classification framework was developed to diagnose cytomegalovirus status using the catalog of TCR beta chain sequences. A later analysis assigned V and J genes by comparing TCR nucleotide sequences with IMGT/GENE-DB human TR gene sequences. Using the TCRdist pipeline, a later analysis assigned CDR3 sequences along with most-parsimonious VDJ recombination scenarios. A later analysis defined each TCR beta chain by its CDR3 amino acid sequence plus V-gene family, and excluded reads lacking a unique V-gene family. In a later analysis, 450 to 600 highly shared, low-generation-probability nucleotide sequences were removed to address suspected cross-contamination and a sequencing artifact. A later analysis calculated a clonal expansion index for each public chain from normalized within-repertoire ranks of inferred template counts. In a later analysis, generation probabilities were computed with a VDJ recombination model fitted to out-of-frame rearrangements, and the resulting probabilities were checked against IGoR. In a later analysis, TCR-TCR, TCR-HLA and TCR-CMV co-occurrence was scored with hypergeometric tests, and a repertoire-size bias correction was applied to TCR pairs. A later analysis estimated false discovery rates by permuting HLA or CMV assignments 20 times. In a later analysis, co-occurring TCRs were grouped using DBSCAN, with TCRdist sequence similarity added in when clustering inside HLA-allele-positive subsets. Repertoires with fewer than 30,000 or more than 120,000 public chains, plus five repertoires with anomalous nucleotide sharing, were excluded from co-occurrence clustering. The source is immuneACCESS, and TCRdb retained only in-frame sequences with V and J called. Part of the clones is not carried over; for the studies checked, unresolved V genes explain less than half of this, and the remainder is unexplained. V and J calls plus clone size are reproduced from that table; the DNA served to infer D and trimming. The sample records roughly 200,000 clones, around 78% of which are singletons. 1.5% to 2% of the sample is taken by the ten largest.

The sequence links TRBV28 to TRBJ1-1; TRBD1 lines up with 8 middle nucleotides. Sequencing was performed on PBMCs. This TCR came from a man in his thirties or forties in good health and CMV-seronegative. The CDR3 region reads CASRSQQGGTEAFF. The nucleotide sequence is given as TGTGCCAGCAGATCCCAACAGGGGGGGACTGAAGCTTTCTTT.